These T cell receptor beta chains were read from a single sample in a study of cytomegalovirus exposure and HLA in healthy donors. Profiling relied on immunoSEQ multiplex PCR, and the TCRdb table lists in-frame clones only, not all of them. The sample has approximately 190,000 clones; around 84% are singletons. Sequenced material: PBMCs. The receptors were gathered from a man aged 35-49 years in good health and CMV-seropositive. CDR3s include the opening cysteine and the closing phenylalanine or tryptophan. The order of the fields is J gene, D gene, clone size, V gene, CDR3 DNA, CDR3 protein. A D gene is named only where the DNA matches it firmly. Size values are once, few and many counts, or a class for expanded clones, and some rows have none.

TRBJ2-3	TRBD2	NA	TRBV6-5	TGTGCCAGCAGTTACTCCCGGGGGGGCACAGATACGCAGTATTTT	CASSYSRGGTDTQYF
TRBJ2-1	TRBD2	NA	TRBV6-1	TGTGCCAGCAGTTTCCGGACTAGCGTGCCTGCTGAGCAGTTCTTC	CASSFRTSVPAEQFF
TRBJ2-3	NA	NA	TRBV19	TGTGCCAGTAGTGCCCAGGCAGATACGCAGTATTTT	CASSAQADTQYF
TRBJ2-3	TRBD2	NA	TRBV4-2	TGTGCCAGCAGCCAAGATCAAGGTAGCGGGAGGTCAGATACGCAGTATTTT	CASSQDQGSGRSDTQYF
TRBJ1-1	TRBD1	NA	TRBV27	TGTGCCAGCAGTTTCGGGACAGGGTATCCGAACACTGAAGCTTTCTTT	CASSFGTGYPNTEAFF
TRBJ1-2	NA	NA	TRBV5-1	TGCGCCAGCAGCTTGAGGACAGATAATAACTATGGCTACACCTTC	CASSLRTDNNYGYTF
TRBJ2-7	TRBD2	NA	TRBV5-4	TGTGCCAGCAGCTTGAGTAGCGGGAGCTCCTACGAGCAGTACTTC	CASSLSSGSSYEQYF
TRBJ2-7	TRBD1	NA	TRBV5-1	TGCGCCAGCAGCTTGTCAGGGACAGGAACCTACGAGCAGTACTTC	CASSLSGTGTYEQYF
TRBJ2-1	TRBD2	NA	TRBV27	TGTGCCAGCAGTCCCCGGACTAGCGGGAGGGCCTTTTACAATGAGCAGTTCTTC	CASSPRTSGRAFYNEQFF
TRBJ2-2	TRBD2	few	TRBV7-9	TGTGCCAGCAGCACCTTAGCGGGGTTGAACACCGGGGAGCTGTTTTTT	CASSTLAGLNTGELFF
TRBJ2-7	NA	NA	TRBV5-1	TGCGCCAGCAGGGAGGGAGTTCTCTACGAGCAGTACTTC	CASREGVLYEQYF
TRBJ1-2	NA	NA	TRBV2	TGTGCCACCTCAGGGCTTAACTATGGCTACACCTTC	CATSGLNYGYTF
TRBJ1-5	TRBD1	NA	TRBV6-1	TGTGCCAGCACCCAGGACAGGGAAGGGCCCCAGCATTTT	CASTQDREGPQHF
TRBJ2-2	NA	NA	TRBV25-1	TGTGCCAGCAGCGTCACGGGCACCGGGGAGCTGTTTTTT	CASSVTGTGELFF
TRBJ1-5	NA	NA	TRBV19	TGTGCCAGTAGTATGTCGGACGGACACAATCAGCCCCAGCATTTT	CASSMSDGHNQPQHF
TRBJ1-2	NA	NA	TRBV5-1	TGCGCCAGCAGCCCGCTGGCAGGGGCCCTTCAATTCTATGGCTACACCTTC	CASSPLAGALQFYGYTF
TRBJ1-1	NA	NA	TRBV6-1	TGTGCCAGCAGTATTCGACTCAACACTGAAGCTTTCTTT	CASSIRLNTEAFF
TRBJ2-5	NA	NA	TRBV29-1	TGCAGCGTTGATCACAGGACGGGGACCCAGTACTTC	CSVDHRTGTQYF
TRBJ2-7	TRBD2	NA	TRBV7-8	TGTGCCAGCAGGTTAGCGGGGGGGACCCAGGGCGAGCAGTACTTC	CASRLAGGTQGEQYF
TRBJ1-5	NA	NA	TRBV2	TGTGCCAGCAGTGAAGTAGGGGGGGTTAGCAATCAGCCCCAGCATTTT	CASSEVGGVSNQPQHF
TRBJ2-7	NA	NA	TRBV10-2	TGCGCCAGCCGTGGGCTAGGTCGGGAGCAGTACTTC	CASRGLGREQYF
TRBJ2-1	TRBD1	NA	TRBV6-6	TGTGCCAGCAGAGCCCAGGGGGATGCCTACAATGAGCAGTTCTTC	CASRAQGDAYNEQFF
TRBJ2-2	NA	NA	TRBV9	TGTGCCAGCAGCGCAGGGTCGAACACCGGGGAGCTGTTTTTT	CASSAGSNTGELFF
TRBJ1-5	NA	NA	TRBV28	TGTGCCAGCAGGGACAGATCTTCCCTCGGTCAGCCCCAGCATTTT	CASRDRSSLGQPQHF
TRBJ2-3	NA	NA	TRBV30	TGTGCCTGGAGCGGGGGACGGGGGTCATACACAGATACGCAGTATTTT	CAWSGGRGSYTDTQYF
TRBJ2-2	NA	NA	TRBV28	TGTGCCAGCAGCCCCGCGAACACCGGGGAGCTGTTTTTT	CASSPANTGELFF
TRBJ2-1	TRBD1	NA	TRBV7-7	TGTGCCAGCAGCTCCGGGACAGGGATATTGAATGAGCAGTTCTTC	CASSSGTGILNEQFF
TRBJ2-7	TRBD2	NA	TRBV28	TGTGCCAGCAGCCCCTCCACCCCGGGACTAGCGGTCTACGAGCAGTACTTC	CASSPSTPGLAVYEQYF
TRBJ1-6	NA	NA	TRBV5-6	TGTGCCAGCAGCTTGTGGGCGATTTCACCCCTCCACTTT	CASSLWAISPLHF
TRBJ1-2	TRBD1	once	TRBV7-2	TGTGCCAGCAGCTTAGAGGGACAGGTTGGCTACACCTTC	CASSLEGQVGYTF
TRBJ2-5	NA	NA	TRBV25-1	TGTGCCAGCAGTGAATACGCAGGGAAAGAGACCCAGTACTTC	CASSEYAGKETQYF
TRBJ2-1	TRBD1	NA	TRBV27	TGTGCCAGCAGTTCGGACAGGGGGCTATACAATGAGCAGTTCTTC	CASSSDRGLYNEQFF
TRBJ1-5	NA	NA	TRBV19	TGTGCCAGTAGTATTCTGGCTTATAGCAATCAGCCCCAGCATTTT	CASSILAYSNQPQHF